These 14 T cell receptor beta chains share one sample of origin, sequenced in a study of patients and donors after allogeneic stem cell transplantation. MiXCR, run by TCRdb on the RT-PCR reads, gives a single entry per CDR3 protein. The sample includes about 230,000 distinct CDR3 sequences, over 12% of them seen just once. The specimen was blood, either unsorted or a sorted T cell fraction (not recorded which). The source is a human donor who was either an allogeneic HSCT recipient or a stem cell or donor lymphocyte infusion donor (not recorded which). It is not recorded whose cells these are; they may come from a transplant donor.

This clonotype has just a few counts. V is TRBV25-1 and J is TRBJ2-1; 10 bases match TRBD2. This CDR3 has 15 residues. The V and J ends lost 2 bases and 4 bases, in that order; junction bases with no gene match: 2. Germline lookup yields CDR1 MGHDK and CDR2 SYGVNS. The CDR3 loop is CASSEGAGGYNEQFF. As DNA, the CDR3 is TGTGCCAGCAGTGAAGGAGCGGGAGGGTACAATGAGCAGTTCTTC. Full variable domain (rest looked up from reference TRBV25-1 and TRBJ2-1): EADIYQTPRYLVIGTGKKITLECSQTMGHDKMYWYQQDPGMELHLIHYSYGVNSTEKGDLSSESTVSRIRTEHFPLTLESARPSHTSQYLCASSEGAGGYNEQFFGPGTRLTVL.

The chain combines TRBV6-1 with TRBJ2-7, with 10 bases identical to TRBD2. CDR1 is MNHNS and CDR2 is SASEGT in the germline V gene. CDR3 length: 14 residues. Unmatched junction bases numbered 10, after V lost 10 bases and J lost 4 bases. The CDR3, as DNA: TGTGCCACCTCTAAGGTAGCGGGAGGATACGAGCAGTACTTC. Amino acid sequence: CATSKVAGGYEQYF.

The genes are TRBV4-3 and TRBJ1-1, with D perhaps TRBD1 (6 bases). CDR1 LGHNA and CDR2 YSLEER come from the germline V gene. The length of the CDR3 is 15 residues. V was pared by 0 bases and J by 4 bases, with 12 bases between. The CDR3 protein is CASSQDGGGSTEAFF. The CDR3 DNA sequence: TGCGCCAGCAGCCAAGATGGCGGGGGCAGCACTGAAGCTTTCTTT.

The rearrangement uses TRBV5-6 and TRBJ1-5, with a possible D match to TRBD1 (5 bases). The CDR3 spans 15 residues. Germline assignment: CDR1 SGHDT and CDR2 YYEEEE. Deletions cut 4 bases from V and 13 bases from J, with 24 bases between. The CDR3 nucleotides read TGTGCCAGCAGCCTGGGGGTGTCTCGCCGGGGTGCGCAGCATTTT. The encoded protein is CASSLGVSRRGAQHF.

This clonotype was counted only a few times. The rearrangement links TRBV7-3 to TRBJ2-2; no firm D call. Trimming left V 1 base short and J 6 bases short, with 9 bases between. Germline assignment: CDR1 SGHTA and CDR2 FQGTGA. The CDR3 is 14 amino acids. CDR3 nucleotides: TGTGCCAGCAGCTTAAACCGGGCGGCCGGGGAGCTGTTTTTT. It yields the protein CASSLNRAAGELFF.

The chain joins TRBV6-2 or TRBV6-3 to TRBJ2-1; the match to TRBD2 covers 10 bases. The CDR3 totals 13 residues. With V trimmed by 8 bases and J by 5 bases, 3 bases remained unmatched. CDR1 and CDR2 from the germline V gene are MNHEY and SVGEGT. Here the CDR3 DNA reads TGTGCCAGCGTACTAGCGGGACACAATGAGCAGTTCTTC. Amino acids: CASVLAGHNEQFF.

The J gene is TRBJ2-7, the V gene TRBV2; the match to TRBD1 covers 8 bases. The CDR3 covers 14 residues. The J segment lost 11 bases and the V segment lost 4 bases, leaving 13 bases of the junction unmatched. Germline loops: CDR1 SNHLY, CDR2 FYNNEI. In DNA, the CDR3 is TGTGCCAGCAGTGTGGAGCCTCGGCAGGGGGCGAAGTACTTC. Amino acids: CASSVEPRQGAKYF.

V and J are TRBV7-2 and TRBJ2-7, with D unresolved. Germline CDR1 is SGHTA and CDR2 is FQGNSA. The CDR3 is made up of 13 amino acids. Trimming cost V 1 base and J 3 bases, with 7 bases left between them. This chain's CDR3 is CASSLEVDYEQYF. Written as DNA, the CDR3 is TGTGCCAGCAGCTTAGAGGTAGACTACGAGCAGTACTTC.

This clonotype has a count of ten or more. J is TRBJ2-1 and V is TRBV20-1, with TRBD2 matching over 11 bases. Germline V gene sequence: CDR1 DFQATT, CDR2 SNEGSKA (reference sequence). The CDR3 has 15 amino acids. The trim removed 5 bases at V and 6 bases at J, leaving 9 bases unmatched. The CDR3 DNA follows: TGCAGTGCTGTCTTAGCGGGAGGGCCAGGCAATGAGCAGTTCTTC. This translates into CSAVLAGGPGNEQFF.

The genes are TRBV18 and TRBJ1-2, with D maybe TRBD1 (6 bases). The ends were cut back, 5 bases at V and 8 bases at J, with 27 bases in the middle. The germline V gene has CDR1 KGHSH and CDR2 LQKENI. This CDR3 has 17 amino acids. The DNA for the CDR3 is TGTGCCAGCTCAACACTCGTTGCCAGGGGCGCAGACAGCGGCTACACCTTC. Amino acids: CASSTLVARGADSGYTF.

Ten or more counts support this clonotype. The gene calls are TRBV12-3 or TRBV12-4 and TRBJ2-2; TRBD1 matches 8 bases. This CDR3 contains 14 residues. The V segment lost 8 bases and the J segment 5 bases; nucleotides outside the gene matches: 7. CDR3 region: CASSGQGWTGELFF. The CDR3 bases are TGTGCCAGCTCTGGACAGGGTTGGACCGGGGAGCTGTTTTTT.

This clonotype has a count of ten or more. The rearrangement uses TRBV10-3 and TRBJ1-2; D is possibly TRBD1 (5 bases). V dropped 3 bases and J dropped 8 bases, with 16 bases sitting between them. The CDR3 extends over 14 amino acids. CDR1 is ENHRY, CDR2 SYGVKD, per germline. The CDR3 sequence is CAISEGRDYGGYTF. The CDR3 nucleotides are TGTGCCATCAGTGAAGGCAGGGACTATGGCGGCTACACCTTC.

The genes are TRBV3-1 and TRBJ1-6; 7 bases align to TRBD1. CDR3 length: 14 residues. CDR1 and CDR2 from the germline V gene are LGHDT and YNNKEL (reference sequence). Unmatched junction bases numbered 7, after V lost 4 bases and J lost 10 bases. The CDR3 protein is CASSPTGNGSPLHF. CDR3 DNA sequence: TGTGCCAGCAGCCCGACAGGGAACGGATCACCCCTCCACTTT.

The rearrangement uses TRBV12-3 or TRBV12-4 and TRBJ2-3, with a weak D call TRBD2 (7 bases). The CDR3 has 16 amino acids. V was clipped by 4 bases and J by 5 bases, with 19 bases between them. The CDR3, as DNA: TGTGCCAGCAGTTACGTTGTGGGGGGGGCCGGAGATACGCAGTATTTT. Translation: CASSYVVGGAGDTQYF.